This T cell receptor beta chain was identified during a study of identical twins. Germline V gene lookup returns CDR1 DFQATT and CDR2 SNEGSKA (reference sequence). Trimming at V came to 3 bases and at J to 0 bases, leaving 8 bases not matched to a gene. The CDR3 extends over 17 amino acids. A universal primer site arose from template switching, and cDNA bore unique molecular identifiers. TCRdb re-analysed the 5' RACE reads in MiXCR, keeping a single row per CDR3 protein. The repertoire holds about 330,000 distinct CDR3 sequences, with 9% to 15% as singletons. Only healthy Caucasians were enrolled as donors. These data also formed part of another study, on yellow fever vaccine responses in identical twins.

V usage is TRBV20-1 and J usage is TRBJ2-3, with 11 bases fitting TRBD2. Specimen: CD8+ T cells sorted from blood. The sequence was collected from a woman aged 18-30 years in good health. CDR3 amino acids: CSARALTSGVSTDTQYF. The CDR3 DNA reads TGCAGTGCTAGGGCCCTGACTAGCGGGGTAAGCACAGATACGCAGTATTTT.